These 9 T cell receptor beta chains originate from one sample sequenced in a study of CD4+ T cells in melanoma. This table comes from immunoSEQ multiplex PCR, and its TCRdb copy is limited to in-frame clones, with some not included. Of around 130,000 clones in the sample, about nine tenths are singletons; the top ten hold roughly 1.4%. All receptors come from a human donor with melanoma.

The rearrangement uses TRBV2 and TRBJ2-1; 10 bases fit TRBD2. The CDR3 length is 15 residues. V shed 5 bases and J 2 bases; nucleotides not matched to a gene: 3. The germline CDR1 and CDR2 sequences are SNHLY and FYNNEI. CDR3 sequence reads: CASSISGGAYNEQFF. Here the CDR3 DNA reads TGTGCCAGCAGTATCAGCGGGGGGGCCTACAATGAGCAGTTCTTC.

V and J are TRBV7-9 and TRBJ2-1; no definite D call. This CDR3 region has 15 residues. V dropped 6 bases and J dropped 5 bases, with 17 bases sitting between them. Germline CDR1 is SEHNR and CDR2 is FQNEAQ (reference sequence). This CDR3 is CASRFGPLGNNEQFF. Written as DNA, the CDR3 is TGTGCCAGCAGATTCGGCCCCCTCGGCAACAATGAGCAGTTCTTC.

This chain connects TRBV7-2 to TRBJ2-2, with a tentative D call TRBD1 (7 bases). The germline V gene encodes CDR1 SGHTA and CDR2 FQGNSA. V lost 5 bases and J 4 bases, leaving 14 bases between the germline ends. The CDR3 has 15 amino acids. The CDR3 loop reads CASSPHRGGTGELFF. The CDR3 coding sequence is TGTGCCAGCAGCCCGCACAGGGGAGGCACCGGGGAGCTGTTTTTT.

This CDR3 reads CATSTGLSSGANVLTF. The CDR3 bases are TGTGCCACCAGCACGGGTCTCAGCTCTGGGGCCAACGTCCTGACTTTC. The chain recombines TRBV15 with TRBJ2-6; D not certain. There are 16 residues in the CDR3. V shed 4 bases and J shed 0 bases, with 10 bases lying between them. Germline V lookup: CDR1 LNHNV, CDR2 YYDKDF (reference sequence).

The genes are TRBV5-4 and TRBJ2-1; 8 bases align to TRBD2. With V trimmed by 4 bases and J by 6 bases, 9 bases remained unmatched. This CDR3 has 15 amino acids. Germline V CDR1 and CDR2: SGHNT, YYREEE (reference sequence). The CDR3 sequence is CASSPTSGVFNEQFF. CDR3 nucleotide sequence: TGTGCCAGCAGCCCCACTAGCGGAGTCTTCAATGAGCAGTTCTTC.

The chain combines TRBV5-1 with TRBJ2-7; no definite D call. V was pared by 1 base and J by 3 bases, with 14 bases between. CDR1 and CDR2 (germline): SGHRS, YFSETQ. This CDR3 is 15 amino acids long. The CDR3 sequence: CASSLTYSGRYEQYF. In nucleotides, the CDR3 is TGCGCCAGCAGCTTGACCTATTCCGGACGCTACGAGCAGTACTTC.

The V gene is TRBV5-1, the J gene TRBJ1-5; a weak D match, TRBD1 (5 bases). The V and J ends lost 0 bases and 4 bases respectively, with 11 bases between them. Germline-derived CDR1 and CDR2 are SGHRS and YFSETQ. CDR3 length: 15 residues. The CDR3 DNA reads TGCGCCAGCAGCTTGGGGTTTGGGGGAAATCAGCCCCAGCATTTT. Protein: CASSLGFGGNQPQHF.

V is TRBV5-1 and J is TRBJ2-1; no firm D call. V was clipped by 5 bases and J by 7 bases, with 16 bases between them. Germline V gene data show CDR1 as SGHRS and CDR2 as YFSETQ. The CDR3 runs to 14 residues. Here the CDR3 reads CASRTASPGNEQFF. The CDR3 nucleotides are TGCGCCAGCAGAACAGCCAGCCCCGGGAATGAGCAGTTCTTC.

The V gene is TRBV7-9, the J gene TRBJ1-2; 7 bases agree with TRBD1. Germline V gives CDR1 SEHNR, CDR2 FQNEAQ (reference sequence). This CDR3 has 15 amino acids. Trimming cost V 4 bases and J 4 bases; bases outside gene matches: 9. This CDR3 reads CASSSRTGIRYGYTF. CDR3 bases: TGTGCCAGCAGCTCCCGGACAGGTATCCGCTATGGCTACACCTTC. Drawing the rest from reference TRBV7-9 and TRBJ1-2, the complete variable domain is DTGVSQNPRHKITKRGQNVTFRCDPISEHNRLYWYRQTLGQGPEFLTYFQNEAQLEKSRLLSDRFSAERPKGSFSTLEIQRTEQGDSAMYLCASSSRTGIRYGYTFGSGTRLTVV.